A single T cell receptor beta chain is shown here with its context. This sample was taken from a study of blood T cell repertoires in COVID-19. Study-level background: Sites across the United States, Italy and Spain contributed samples from acute and convalescent COVID-19. The cDNA or gDNA used as material had been derived from T cells, B-cell-depleted T cells, or PBMCs.

Some clones are missing from TCRdb's copy, which holds only in-frame ones; the method was immunoSEQ multiplex PCR. The repertoire holds some 140,000 clones, with around 85% as singletons. Participants spanned ages about 18 to 90 years and resided in 24 US areas. The CDR3 consists of 13 residues. Germline CDR1 SGHVS, CDR2 FNYEAQ. V lost 3 bases to trimming and J lost 8 bases; unmatched junction nucleotides: 3. The chain combines TRBV7-6 with TRBJ2-1; TRBD1 agrees at 8 bases. The TCR comes from a man in his fifties who had recovered from COVID-19. What was sequenced was PBMCs or T cells enriched from blood (not recorded which). Here the CDR3 reads CASSFGTGDEQFF. The CDR3 region has the DNA TGTGCCAGCAGCTTCGGGACAGGAGATGAGCAGTTCTTC.